This is a list of T cell receptor beta chains from one sample in a study of cytomegalovirus exposure and HLA in healthy donors. Measured with immunoSEQ multiplex PCR; TCRdb has only the in-frame clones, and not every one. The sample shows around 97,000 clones, approximately 64% of them seen only once. Sequences were obtained from PBMCs. The receptors come from a woman between 50 and 59 years old in good health and CMV-seronegative. Each CDR3 is given with its conserved first and last residue. A D gene is named only where the DNA matches it firmly. Size tells how often a clone was seen (once, few, many) or the class of an expanded clone, and some rows leave it out.

TRBJ1-2,-,TRBD1,TRBV12-5,TGTGCTAGTGGTTTGCCCAGGGGGAACGGCTACACCTTC,CASGLPRGNGYTF
TRBJ2-3,-,TRBD2,TRBV9,TGTGCCAGCAGCGTCGGCGGGAGTGGGGATACGCAGTATTTT,CASSVGGSGDTQYF
TRBJ2-1,few,-,TRBV4-3,TGCGCCAGCAGCCAAGACGTGGTGGGGGCCCCTAGTTCTTGGCAGTTCTTC,CASSQDVVGAPSSWQFF
TRBJ2-3,few,-,TRBV5-1,TGCGCCAGCATCCCTTTTCGGGGGAGCACAGATACGCAGTATTTT,CASIPFRGSTDTQYF
TRBJ1-1,once,-,TRBV12-5,TGTGCTAGTGGACCCCAGGGGAACACTGAAGCTTTCTTT,CASGPQGNTEAFF
TRBJ2-1,few,TRBD2,TRBV27,TGTGCCAGCAGCCAAAACTCGAGAAGGACTAGCGGGGAGCAGTTCTTC,CASSQNSRRTSGEQFF
TRBJ1-4,-,-,TRBV21-1,TGTGCCAGCAGCACTGATGACAGAGGAGAAAAACTGTTTTTT,CASSTDDRGEKLFF
TRBJ1-2,-,-,TRBV6-1,TGTGCCAGCCAGGACAGTGGGTTAACATACTATGGCTACACCTTC,CASQDSGLTYYGYTF
TRBJ1-2,-,TRBD1,TRBV10-3,TGTGCCATCACCCGGACAGGCTATGGCTACACCTTC,CAITRTGYGYTF
TRBJ2-7,-,-,TRBV18,TGTGCCAGCTCATCCCCCTTAGTACGGTCCTACGAGCAGTACTTC,CASSSPLVRSYEQYF
TRBJ2-3,-,TRBD1,TRBV28,TGTGCCAGCAGTTTACCGGGACAGGGCACAGATACGCAGTATTTT,CASSLPGQGTDTQYF
TRBJ2-7,-,TRBD2,TRBV7-6,TGTGCCAGCAGCTCGCCTAGGACAGGGGGACTAGCGGGAGGACGGGAGCAGTACTTC,CASSSPRTGGLAGGREQYF
TRBJ2-7,-,-,TRBV4-1,TGCGCCAGCAGCCTCACCCCGACAGTGACGTACGAGCAGTACTTC,CASSLTPTVTYEQYF
TRBJ2-3,few,-,TRBV4-1,TGCGCCAGCAGCCAAGACGGTTGGTCCACAGATACGCAGTATTTT,CASSQDGWSTDTQYF
TRBJ2-1,-,TRBD2,TRBV15,TGTGCCACCAGCAGGGCATCCGGGACTAGCGGGATGAATGAGCAGTTCTTC,CATSRASGTSGMNEQFF
TRBJ2-5,-,-,TRBV28,TGTGCCAGCAGTGGCCGGGGCCAGGGGATAGAGACCCAGTACTTC,CASSGRGQGIETQYF
TRBJ1-5,-,-,TRBV12-5,TGTGCTAGTCCCCCGAATAGGAGGACGGCTTATAGCAATCAGCCCCAGCATTTT,CASPPNRRTAYSNQPQHF
TRBJ2-3,-,TRBD2,TRBV29-1,TGCAGCGTTGAGGGATCGGGGGGGGCGGGCACAGATACGCAGTATTTT,CSVEGSGGAGTDTQYF
TRBJ2-7,-,-,TRBV7-2,TGTGCCAGCACCTCTAGCGTCTCCTACGAGCAGTACTTC,CASTSSVSYEQYF
TRBJ1-1,-,-,TRBV10-1,TGCGCCAGCAGTCCGAACATGAACACTGAAGCTTTCTTT,CASSPNMNTEAFF
TRBJ2-2,few,TRBD2,TRBV2,TGTGCCAGCAGTCAGCGGGGGGGCGTGAACACCGGGGAGCTGTTTTTT,CASSQRGGVNTGELFF
TRBJ2-7,-,-,TRBV7-2,TGTGCCAGCAGCTTAGTTAGCTCCAGGGGCCTGGGCGAGCAGTACTTC,CASSLVSSRGLGEQYF
TRBJ2-2,-,-,TRBV11-2,TGTGCCAGCAGCTTAGATTGGGGGCCGGCCGGGGAGCTGTTTTTT,CASSLDWGPAGELFF